This T cell receptor beta chain was documented in a study of blood T cell repertoires in COVID-19. Sequencing used immunoSEQ multiplex PCR; TCRdb keeps in-frame clones, though not all of them. The table records more than 80,000 clones, less than 95% of them present only once. This CDR3 contains 15 residues. Germline V gene data show CDR1 as MNHEY and CDR2 as SMNVEV (reference sequence). Trimming took 3 bases from V and 10 from J; bases not matched to a gene: 7. The rearrangement uses TRBV27 and TRBJ1-6, with 9 bases identical to TRBD1. The receptor was isolated from a young man with COVID-19, enrolled during active disease. The specimen was peripheral blood. CDR3 in DNA: TGTGCCAGCAGTTTCCCCGGGACAGGGTACTCACCCCTCCACTTT. Its protein product is CASSFPGTGYSPLHF.